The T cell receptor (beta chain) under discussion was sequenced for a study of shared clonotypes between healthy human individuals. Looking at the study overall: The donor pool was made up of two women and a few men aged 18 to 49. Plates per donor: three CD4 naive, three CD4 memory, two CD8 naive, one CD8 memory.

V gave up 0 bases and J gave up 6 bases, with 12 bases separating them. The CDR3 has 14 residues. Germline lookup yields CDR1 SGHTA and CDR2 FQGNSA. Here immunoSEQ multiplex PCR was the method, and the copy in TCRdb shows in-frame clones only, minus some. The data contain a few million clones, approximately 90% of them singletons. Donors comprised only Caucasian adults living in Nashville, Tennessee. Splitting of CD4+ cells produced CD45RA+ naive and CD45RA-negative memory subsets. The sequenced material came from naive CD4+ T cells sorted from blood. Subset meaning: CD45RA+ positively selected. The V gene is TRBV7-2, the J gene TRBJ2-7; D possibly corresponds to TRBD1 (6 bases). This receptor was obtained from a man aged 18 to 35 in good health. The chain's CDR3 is CASSLAQGITEQYF. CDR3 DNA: TGTGCCAGCAGCTTAGCACAGGGTATCACCGAGCAGTACTTC.